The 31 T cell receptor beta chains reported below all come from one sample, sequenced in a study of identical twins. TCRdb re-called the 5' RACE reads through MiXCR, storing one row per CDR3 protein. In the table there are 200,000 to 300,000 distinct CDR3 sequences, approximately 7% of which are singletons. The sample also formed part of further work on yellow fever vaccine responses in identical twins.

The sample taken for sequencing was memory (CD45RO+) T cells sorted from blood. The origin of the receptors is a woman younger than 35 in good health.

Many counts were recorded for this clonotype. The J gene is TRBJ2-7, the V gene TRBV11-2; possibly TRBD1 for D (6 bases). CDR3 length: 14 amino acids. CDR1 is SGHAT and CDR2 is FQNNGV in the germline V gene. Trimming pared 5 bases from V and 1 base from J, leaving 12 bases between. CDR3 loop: CASSPNRVSYEQYF. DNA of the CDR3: TGTGCCAGCAGCCCCAACAGGGTTTCCTACGAGCAGTACTTC.

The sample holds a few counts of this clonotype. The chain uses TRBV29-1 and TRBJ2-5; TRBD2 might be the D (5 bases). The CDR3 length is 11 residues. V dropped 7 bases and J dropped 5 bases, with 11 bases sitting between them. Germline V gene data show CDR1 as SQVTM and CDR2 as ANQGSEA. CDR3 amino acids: CSGGEGETQYF. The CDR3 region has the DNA TGCAGCGGGGGAGAAGGGGAGACCCAGTACTTC.

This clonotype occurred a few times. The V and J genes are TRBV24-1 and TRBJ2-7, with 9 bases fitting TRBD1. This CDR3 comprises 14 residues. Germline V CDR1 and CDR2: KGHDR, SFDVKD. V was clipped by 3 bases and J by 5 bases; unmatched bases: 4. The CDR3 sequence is CATSDGTGSNEQYF. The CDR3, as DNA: TGTGCCACCAGTGATGGGACAGGGTCCAACGAGCAGTACTTC.

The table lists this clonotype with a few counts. CDR3 sequence reads: CASSRTGKLSGTRPKNTEAFF. The CDR3 nucleotides read TGTGCCAGCAGTCGGACGGGGAAACTATCCGGGACAAGGCCAAAGAACACTGAAGCTTTCTTT. The rearrangement uses TRBV27 and TRBJ1-1; weak D call: TRBD1 (6 bases). The germline CDR1 and CDR2 sequences are MNHEY and SMNVEV (reference sequence). V was clipped by 5 bases and J by 1 base, with 32 bases between them. This CDR3 has 21 amino acids.

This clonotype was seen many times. The CDR3 sequence is CSARTFGNEQFF. Written as DNA, the CDR3 is TGCAGCGCCCGGACTTTTGGGAATGAGCAGTTCTTC. The J gene is TRBJ2-1, the V gene TRBV29-1, with D perhaps matching TRBD2 (5 bases). V lost 7 bases, J lost 7 bases, and 14 bases lay in between. CDR1 is SQVTM and CDR2 is ANQGSEA in the germline V gene. The CDR3 runs to 12 residues.

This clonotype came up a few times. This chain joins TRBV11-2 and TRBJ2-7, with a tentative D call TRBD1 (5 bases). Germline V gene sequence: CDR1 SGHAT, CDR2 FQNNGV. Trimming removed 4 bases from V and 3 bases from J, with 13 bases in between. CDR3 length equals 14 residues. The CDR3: CASSYSTGNYEQYV. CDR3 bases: TGTGCCAGCAGCTACTCTACAGGAAACTACGAGCAGTACGTC.

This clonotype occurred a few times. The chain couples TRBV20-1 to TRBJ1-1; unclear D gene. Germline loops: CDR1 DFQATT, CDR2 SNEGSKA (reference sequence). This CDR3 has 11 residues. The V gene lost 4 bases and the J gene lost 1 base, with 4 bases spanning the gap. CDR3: CSANKNTEAFF. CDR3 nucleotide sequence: TGCAGTGCTAACAAGAACACTGAAGCTTTCTTT.

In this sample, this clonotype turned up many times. Here the CDR3 DNA reads TGTGCCAGCAGCCAGAATCGGAAGACCCAGTACTTC. It codes for CASSQNRKTQYF. This chain uses TRBV14 with TRBJ2-5; D is uncertain. The V gene's germline CDR1 is SGHDN and CDR2 FVKESK. The ends were cut back, 3 bases at V and 6 bases at J, with 8 bases in the middle. CDR3 size: 12 residues.

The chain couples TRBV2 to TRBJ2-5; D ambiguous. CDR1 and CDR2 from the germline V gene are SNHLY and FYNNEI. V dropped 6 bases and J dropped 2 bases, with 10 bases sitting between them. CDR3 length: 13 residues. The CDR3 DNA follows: TGTGCCAGCAGGACGACATTGCAAGAGACCCAGTACTTC. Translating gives CASRTTLQETQYF.

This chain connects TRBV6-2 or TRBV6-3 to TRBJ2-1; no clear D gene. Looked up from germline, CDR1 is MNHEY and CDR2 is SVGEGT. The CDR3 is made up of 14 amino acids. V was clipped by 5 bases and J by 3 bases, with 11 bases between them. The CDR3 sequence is CASSDIQHYNEQFF. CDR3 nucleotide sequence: TGTGCCAGCAGTGATATTCAACACTACAATGAGCAGTTCTTC.

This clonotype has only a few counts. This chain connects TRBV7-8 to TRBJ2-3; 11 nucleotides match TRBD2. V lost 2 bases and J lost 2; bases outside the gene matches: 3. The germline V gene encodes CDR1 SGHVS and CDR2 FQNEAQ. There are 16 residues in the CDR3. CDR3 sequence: CASSLPTSGATDTQYF. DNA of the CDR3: TGTGCCAGCAGCTTACCGACTAGCGGGGCCACAGATACGCAGTATTTT.

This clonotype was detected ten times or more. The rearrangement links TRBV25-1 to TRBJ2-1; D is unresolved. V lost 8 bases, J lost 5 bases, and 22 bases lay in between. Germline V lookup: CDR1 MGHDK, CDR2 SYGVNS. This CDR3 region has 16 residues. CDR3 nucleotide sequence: TGTGCCAGCTCTCCGGTGGGCAGCACCCATGACAATGAGCAGTTCTTC. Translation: CASSPVGSTHDNEQFF.

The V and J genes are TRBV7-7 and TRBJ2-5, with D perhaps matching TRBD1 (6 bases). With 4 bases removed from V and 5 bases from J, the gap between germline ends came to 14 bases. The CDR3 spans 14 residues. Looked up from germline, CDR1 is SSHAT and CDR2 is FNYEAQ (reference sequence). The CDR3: CASSSSRGMETQYF. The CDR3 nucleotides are TGTGCCAGCAGCTCCTCCAGGGGAATGGAGACCCAGTACTTC. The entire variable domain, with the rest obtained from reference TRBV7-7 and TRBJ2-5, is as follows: GAGVSQSPRYKVTKRGQDVTLRCDPISSHATLYWYQQALGQGPEFLTYFNYEAQPDKSGLPSDRFSAERPEGSISTLTIQRTEQRDSAMYRCASSSSRGMETQYFGPGTRLLVL.

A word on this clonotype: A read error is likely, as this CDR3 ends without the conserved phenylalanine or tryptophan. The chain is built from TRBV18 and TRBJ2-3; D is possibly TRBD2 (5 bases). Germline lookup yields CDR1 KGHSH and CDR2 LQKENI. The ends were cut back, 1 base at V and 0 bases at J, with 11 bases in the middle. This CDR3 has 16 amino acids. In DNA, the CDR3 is TGTGCCAGCTCACCACAGGACTTTTCTAGCACAGATACGCAGTATTTA. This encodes CASSPQDFSSTDTQYL.

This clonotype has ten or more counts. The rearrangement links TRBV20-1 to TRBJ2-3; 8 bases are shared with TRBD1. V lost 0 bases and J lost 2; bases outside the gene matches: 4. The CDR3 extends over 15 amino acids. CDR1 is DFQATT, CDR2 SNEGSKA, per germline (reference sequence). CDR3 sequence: CSARDQGADTDTQYF. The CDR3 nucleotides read TGCAGTGCTAGAGATCAGGGGGCGGACACAGATACGCAGTATTTT.

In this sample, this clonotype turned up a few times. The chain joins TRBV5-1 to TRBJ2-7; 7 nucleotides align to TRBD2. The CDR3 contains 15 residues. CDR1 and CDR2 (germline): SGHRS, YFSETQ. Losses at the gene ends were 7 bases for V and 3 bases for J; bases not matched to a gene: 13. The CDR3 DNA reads TGCGCCAGCTCCCCTCGGGGGGAGTTGGTCTACGAGCAGTACTTC. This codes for CASSPRGELVYEQYF.

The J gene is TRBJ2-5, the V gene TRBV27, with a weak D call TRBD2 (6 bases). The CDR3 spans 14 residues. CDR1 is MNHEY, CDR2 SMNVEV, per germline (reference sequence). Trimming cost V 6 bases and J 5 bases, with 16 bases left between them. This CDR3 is CASRVPGGTETQYF. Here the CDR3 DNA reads TGTGCCAGCAGGGTACCTGGGGGGACGGAGACCCAGTACTTC.

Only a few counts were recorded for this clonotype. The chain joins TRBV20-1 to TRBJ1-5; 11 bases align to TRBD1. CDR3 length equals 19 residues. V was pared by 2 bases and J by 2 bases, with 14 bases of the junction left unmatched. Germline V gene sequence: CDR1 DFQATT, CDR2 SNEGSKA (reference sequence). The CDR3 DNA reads TGCAGTGCTAGACTACCGGGACAGGGGGGAATTGACGGCAATCAGCCCCAGCATTTT. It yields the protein CSARLPGQGGIDGNQPQHF.

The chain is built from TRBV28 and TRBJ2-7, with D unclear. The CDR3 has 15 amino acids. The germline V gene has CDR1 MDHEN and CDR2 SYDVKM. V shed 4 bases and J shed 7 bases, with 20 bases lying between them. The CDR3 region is CASSWAPQAVGEQYV. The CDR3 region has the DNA TGTGCCAGCAGTTGGGCCCCGCAGGCCGTTGGGGAGCAGTACGTC.

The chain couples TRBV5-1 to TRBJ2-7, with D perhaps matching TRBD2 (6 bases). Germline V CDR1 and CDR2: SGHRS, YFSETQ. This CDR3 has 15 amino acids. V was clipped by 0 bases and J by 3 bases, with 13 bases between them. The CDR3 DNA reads TGCGCCAGCAGCTTGGATCAGATCGGGAGCTACGAGCAGTACTTC. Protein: CASSLDQIGSYEQYF.

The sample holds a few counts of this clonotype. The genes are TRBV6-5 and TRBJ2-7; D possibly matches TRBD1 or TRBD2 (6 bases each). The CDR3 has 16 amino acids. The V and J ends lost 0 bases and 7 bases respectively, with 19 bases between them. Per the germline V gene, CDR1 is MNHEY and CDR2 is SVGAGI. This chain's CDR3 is CASSYSNSQGRREQYF. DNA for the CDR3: TGTGCCAGCAGTTACTCGAATTCCCAGGGGAGGAGGGAGCAGTACTTC.

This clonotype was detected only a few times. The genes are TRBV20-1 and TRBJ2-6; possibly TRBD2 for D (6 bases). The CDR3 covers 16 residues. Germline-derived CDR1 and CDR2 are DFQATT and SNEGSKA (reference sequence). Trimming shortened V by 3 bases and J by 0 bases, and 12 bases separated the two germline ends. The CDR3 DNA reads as TGCAGTGCTAGTCTAGCGTACAGCTCTGGGGCCAACGTCCTGACTTTC. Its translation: CSASLAYSSGANVLTF.

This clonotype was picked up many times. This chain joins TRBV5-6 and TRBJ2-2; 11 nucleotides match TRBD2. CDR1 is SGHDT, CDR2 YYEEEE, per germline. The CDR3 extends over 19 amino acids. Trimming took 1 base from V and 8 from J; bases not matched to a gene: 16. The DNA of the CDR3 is TGTGCCAGCAGCTTGTTGCAACAACTAGCGGGAGTCACAGTAGGGGAGCTGTTTTTT. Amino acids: CASSLLQQLAGVTVGELFF.

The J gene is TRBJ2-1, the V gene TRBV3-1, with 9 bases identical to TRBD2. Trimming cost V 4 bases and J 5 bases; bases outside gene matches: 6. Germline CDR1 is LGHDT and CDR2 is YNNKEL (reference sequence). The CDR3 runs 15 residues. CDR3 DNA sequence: TGTGCCAGCAGCCCGAGCGGGAGGAGCAACAATGAGCAGTTCTTC. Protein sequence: CASSPSGRSNNEQFF.

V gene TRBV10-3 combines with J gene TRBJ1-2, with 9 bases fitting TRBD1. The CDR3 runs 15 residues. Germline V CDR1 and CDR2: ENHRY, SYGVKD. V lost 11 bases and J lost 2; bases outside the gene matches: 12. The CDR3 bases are TGTGCCTCCCAGGGACAGGGAGGGATCAACTATGGCTACACCTTC. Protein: CASQGQGGINYGYTF.

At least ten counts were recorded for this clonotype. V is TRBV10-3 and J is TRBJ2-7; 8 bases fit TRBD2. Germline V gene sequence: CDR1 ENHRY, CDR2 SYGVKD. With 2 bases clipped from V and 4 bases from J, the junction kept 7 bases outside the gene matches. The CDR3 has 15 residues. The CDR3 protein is CAISEPGLVAYEQYF. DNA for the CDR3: TGTGCCATCAGTGAGCCGGGACTAGTGGCTTACGAGCAGTACTTC.

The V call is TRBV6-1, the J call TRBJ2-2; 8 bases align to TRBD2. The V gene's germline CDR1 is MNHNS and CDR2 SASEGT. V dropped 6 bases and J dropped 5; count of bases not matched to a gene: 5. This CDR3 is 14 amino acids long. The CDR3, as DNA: TGTGCCAGCAGAGAGCGGGGGTTGACCGGGGAGCTGTTTTTT. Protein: CASRERGLTGELFF.

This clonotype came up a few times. The DNA for the CDR3 is TGTGCCAGCAGCTTAGCGGGCAACCGTTACTCCGGGGAGCTGTTTTTT. Protein product: CASSLAGNRYSGELFF. The chain carries TRBV7-9 and TRBJ2-2; no reliable D call. V lost 0 bases to trimming and J lost 6 bases, with 14 bases between them. The CDR3 has 16 amino acids. CDR1 is SEHNR, CDR2 FQNEAQ, per germline (reference sequence).

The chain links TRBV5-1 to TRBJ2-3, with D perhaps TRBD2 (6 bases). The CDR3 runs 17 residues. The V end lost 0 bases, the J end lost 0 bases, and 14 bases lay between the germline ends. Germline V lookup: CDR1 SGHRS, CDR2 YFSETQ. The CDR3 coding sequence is TGCGCCAGCAGCTTGGCCTTTGGGGGGTCCAGCACAGATACGCAGTATTTT. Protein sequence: CASSLAFGGSSTDTQYF.

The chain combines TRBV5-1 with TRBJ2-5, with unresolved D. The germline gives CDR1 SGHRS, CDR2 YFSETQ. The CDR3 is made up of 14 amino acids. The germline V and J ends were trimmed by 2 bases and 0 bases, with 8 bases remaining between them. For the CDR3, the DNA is TGCGCCAGCAGCTTTTGGCATCACCAAGAGACCCAGTACTTC. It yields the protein CASSFWHHQETQYF. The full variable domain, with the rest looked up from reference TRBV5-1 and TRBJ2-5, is KAGVTQTPRYLIKTRGQQVTLSCSPISGHRSVSWYQQTPGQGLQFLFEYFSETQRNKGNFPGRFSGRQFSNSRSEMNVSTLELGDSALYLCASSFWHHQETQYFGPGTRLLVL.

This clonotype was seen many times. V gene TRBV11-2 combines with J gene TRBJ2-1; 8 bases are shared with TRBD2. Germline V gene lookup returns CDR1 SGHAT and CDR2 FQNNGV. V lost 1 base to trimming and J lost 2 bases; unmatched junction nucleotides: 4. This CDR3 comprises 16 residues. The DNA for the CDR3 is TGTGCCAGCAGCTTAGGGCGGGGGGCCCCCTACAATGAGCAGTTCTTC. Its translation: CASSLGRGAPYNEQFF.